The 14 T cell receptor beta chains below all came from one sample that was sequenced in a study of blood T cell repertoires in COVID-19. This table comes from immunoSEQ multiplex PCR, and its TCRdb copy is limited to in-frame clones, with some not included. The data show fewer than 500,000 clones, around 89% seen once. Sequenced: peripheral blood. These receptors all come from a woman under 40 with acute or convalescent COVID-19.

This chain uses TRBV5-1 with TRBJ1-6; D is undetermined. Germline CDR1 is SGHRS and CDR2 is YFSETQ. The CDR3 has 15 residues. V lost 0 bases, J lost 8 bases, and 12 bases lay in between. The CDR3 reads CASSLDASSDSPLHF. The CDR3 coding sequence is TGCGCCAGCAGCTTGGATGCGTCATCTGATTCACCCCTCCACTTT. Full variable domain (remainder filled in from reference TRBV5-1 and TRBJ1-6): KAGVTQTPRYLIKTRGQQVTLSCSPISGHRSVSWYQQTPGQGLQFLFEYFSETQRNKGNFPGRFSGRQFSNSRSEMNVSTLELGDSALYLCASSLDASSDSPLHFGNGTRLTVT.

The V and J genes are TRBV2 and TRBJ1-2, with 7 bases lining up with TRBD1. Germline V gene data show CDR1 as SNHLY and CDR2 as FYNNEI. V shed 5 bases and J 9 bases; nucleotides not matched to a gene: 9. The CDR3 consists of 13 residues. CDR3 sequence: CASSLQGPDSYTF. The DNA of the CDR3 is TGTGCCAGCAGTTTACAGGGGCCGGATAGCTACACCTTC.

The chain uses TRBV5-1 and TRBJ2-5, with a tentative D call TRBD1 (5 bases). The CDR3 contains 16 residues. Germline-derived CDR1 and CDR2 are SGHRS and YFSETQ. The ends were cut back, 4 bases at V and 2 bases at J, with 18 bases in the middle. The DNA of the CDR3 is TGCGCCAGCAGCGGAGCGACCTCGGACACTCAAGAGACCCAGTACTTC. It translates to CASSGATSDTQETQYF.

In DNA, the CDR3 is TGTGCCAGCAGCCAAATTCCAGGGGTTGGCTACACCTTC. Translating gives CASSQIPGVGYTF. The chain joins TRBV14 to TRBJ1-2; weak D call: TRBD1 (6 bases). Germline loops: CDR1 SGHDN, CDR2 FVKESK. Trimming took off 2 bases at V and 7 bases at J, with 11 bases between the two ends. The CDR3 contains 13 residues. Using reference TRBV14 and TRBJ1-2 for the parts outside the CDR3, the full variable domain is EAGVTQFPSHSVIEKGQTVTLRCDPISGHDNLYWYRRVMGKEIKFLLHFVKESKQDESGMPNNRFLAERTGGTYSTLKVQPAELEDSGVYFCASSQIPGVGYTFGSGTRLTVV.

About this clone: Its ends do not fully match the called genes, so a read error is possible. This chain uses TRBV14 with TRBJ2-5, with 10 bases fitting TRBD2. CDR3 length: 14 residues. Per the germline V gene, CDR1 is SGHDN and CDR2 is FVKESK. The CDR3 DNA reads as TGTGCCAGCACCCAAGCGGGGGGGCAAGAGACCCAGTACTTC. It codes for CASTQAGGQETQYF.

The chain links TRBV30 to TRBJ1-1, with D hard to call. The CDR3 spans 14 residues. The V end lost 4 bases, the J end lost 1 base, and 13 bases lay between the germline ends. The germline V gene has CDR1 GTSNPN and CDR2 SVGIG (reference sequence). The CDR3 region has the DNA TGTGCCTGGACCCGCGGGAGACAGAACACTGAAGCTTTCTTT. It encodes CAWTRGRQNTEAFF.

The chain employs TRBV10-1 and TRBJ2-7; possible D gene TRBD1, 6 bases. In germline, CDR1 is WNHNN, CDR2 SYGVQD (reference sequence). The V gene lost 1 base and the J gene lost 2 bases, with 15 bases spanning the gap. The CDR3 is 16 amino acids. The CDR3: CASSELPGQSPYEQYF. The CDR3 DNA sequence: TGCGCCAGCAGTGAGTTACCCGGACAGAGCCCCTACGAGCAGTACTTC.

The chain recombines TRBV11-2 with TRBJ2-7; 8 nucleotides agree with TRBD1. V dropped 4 bases and J dropped 4; count of bases not matched to a gene: 12. This CDR3 has 16 amino acids. Germline V CDR1 and CDR2: SGHAT, FQNNGV. CDR3 nucleotide sequence: TGTGCCAGCAGCTCAGGGGACAGGTTTTTAACGTACGAGCAGTACTTC. This gives the protein CASSSGDRFLTYEQYF.

The chain employs TRBV4-1 and TRBJ2-7; 11 bases are shared with TRBD1. Trimming removed 3 bases from V and 9 bases from J; junction bases left unmatched: 13. Per germline, CDR1 MGHRA and CDR2 YSYEKL. CDR3 length: 16 residues. The CDR3, as DNA: TGCGCCAGCAGCCATAAAGGTGGGACAGGGGGGTCCGGGCAGTACTTC. Amino acids: CASSHKGGTGGSGQYF.

The table lists this clone with a count of one. V gene TRBV11-1 combines with J gene TRBJ2-3, with 11 nucleotides matching TRBD1. Per germline, CDR1 SGHAT and CDR2 FQDESV (reference sequence). This CDR3 contains 14 residues. Trimming at V came to 4 bases and at J to 8 bases, leaving 5 bases not matched to a gene. The CDR3 reads CASSYRDRGVTQYF. In DNA, the CDR3 is TGTGCCAGCAGCTACCGGGACAGGGGGGTTACGCAGTATTTT.

V usage is TRBV4-1 and J usage is TRBJ1-6; unclear D gene. Germline V CDR1 and CDR2: MGHRA, YSYEKL. Between the trimmed V and J ends, which lost 0 bases and 6 bases, there was a span of 9 bases. The length of the CDR3 is 15 residues. CDR3 region: CASSQDVAANSPLHF. The DNA for the CDR3 is TGCGCCAGCAGCCAAGATGTGGCGGCTAATTCACCCCTCCACTTT.

V usage is TRBV18 and J usage is TRBJ1-1; 10 bases fit TRBD1. Germline lookup yields CDR1 KGHSH and CDR2 LQKENI. The length of the CDR3 is 15 residues. The trim removed 5 bases at V and 3 bases at J, leaving 6 bases unmatched. CDR3 sequence: CASSTRTGGDTEAFF. CDR3 bases: TGTGCCAGCTCAACCCGGACAGGGGGAGACACTGAAGCTTTCTTT.

The genes are TRBV5-1 and TRBJ1-6; TRBD1 might be the D (6 bases). The CDR3 totals 15 residues. The germline V gene has CDR1 SGHRS and CDR2 YFSETQ. Trimming left V 7 bases short and J 7 bases short, with 18 bases between. The CDR3 DNA follows: TGCGCCAGCCAACCCGGGACACGAGACAATTCACCCCTCCACTTT. Its protein product is CASQPGTRDNSPLHF.

The rearrangement links TRBV7-9 to TRBJ1-3, with 7 bases aligning to TRBD1. Germline V gene lookup returns CDR1 SEHNR and CDR2 FQNEAQ (reference sequence). This CDR3 has 19 amino acids. Trimming cost V 5 bases and J 0 bases; bases outside gene matches: 16. Here the CDR3 reads CASSPPLPMTGTSGNTIYF. The CDR3 DNA follows: TGTGCCAGCAGCCCACCCCTACCAATGACAGGGACCTCTGGAAACACCATATATTTT. Full variable domain (outside the CDR3, taken from reference TRBV7-9 and TRBJ1-3): DTGVSQNPRHKITKRGQNVTFRCDPISEHNRLYWYRQTLGQGPEFLTYFQNEAQLEKSRLLSDRFSAERPKGSFSTLEIQRTEQGDSAMYLCASSPPLPMTGTSGNTIYFGEGSWLTVV.